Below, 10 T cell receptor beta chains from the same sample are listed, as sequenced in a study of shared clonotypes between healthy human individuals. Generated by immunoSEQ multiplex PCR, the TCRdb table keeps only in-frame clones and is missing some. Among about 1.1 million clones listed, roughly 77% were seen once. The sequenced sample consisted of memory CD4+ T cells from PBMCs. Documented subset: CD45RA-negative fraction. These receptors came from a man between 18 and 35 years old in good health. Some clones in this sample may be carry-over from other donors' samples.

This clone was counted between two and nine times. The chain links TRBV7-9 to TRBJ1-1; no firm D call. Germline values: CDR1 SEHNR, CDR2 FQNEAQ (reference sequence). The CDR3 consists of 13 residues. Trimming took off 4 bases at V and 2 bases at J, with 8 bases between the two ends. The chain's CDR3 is CASSYLGNTEAFF. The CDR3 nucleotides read TGTGCCAGCAGCTATCTAGGAAACACTGAAGCTTTCTTT.

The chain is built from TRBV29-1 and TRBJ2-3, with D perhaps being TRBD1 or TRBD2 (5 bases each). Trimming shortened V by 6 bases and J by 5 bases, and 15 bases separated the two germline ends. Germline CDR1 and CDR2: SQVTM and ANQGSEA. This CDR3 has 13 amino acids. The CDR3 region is CSVRGRTQDTQYF. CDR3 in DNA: TGCAGCGTACGGGGCAGAACACAAGATACGCAGTATTTT.

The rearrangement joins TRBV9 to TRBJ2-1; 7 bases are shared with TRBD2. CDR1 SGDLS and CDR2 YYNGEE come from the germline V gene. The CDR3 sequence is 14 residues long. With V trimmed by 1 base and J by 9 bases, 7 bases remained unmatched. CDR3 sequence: CASSVPAGVGEQFF. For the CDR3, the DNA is TGTGCCAGCAGCGTACCCGCGGGAGTAGGTGAGCAGTTCTTC.

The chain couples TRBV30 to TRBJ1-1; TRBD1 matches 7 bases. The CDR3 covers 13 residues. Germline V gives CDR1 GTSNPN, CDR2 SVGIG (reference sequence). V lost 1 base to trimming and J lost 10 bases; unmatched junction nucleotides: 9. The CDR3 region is CAWSERQGSGAFF. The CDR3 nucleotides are TGTGCCTGGAGTGAACGACAGGGTAGTGGAGCTTTCTTT.

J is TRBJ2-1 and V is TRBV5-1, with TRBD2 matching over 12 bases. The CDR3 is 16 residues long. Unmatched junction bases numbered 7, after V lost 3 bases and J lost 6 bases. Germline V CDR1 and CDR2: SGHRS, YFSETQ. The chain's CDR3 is CASSSRLAGGPNEQFF. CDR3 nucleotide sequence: TGCGCCAGCAGCTCGCGCCTAGCGGGAGGGCCCAATGAGCAGTTCTTC.

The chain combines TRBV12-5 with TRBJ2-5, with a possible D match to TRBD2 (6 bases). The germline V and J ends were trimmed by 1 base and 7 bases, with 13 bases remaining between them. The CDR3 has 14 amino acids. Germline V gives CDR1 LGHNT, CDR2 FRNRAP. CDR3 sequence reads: CASGLAGSPGTQYF. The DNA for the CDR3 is TGTGCTAGTGGTTTGGCCGGGAGCCCAGGGACCCAGTACTTC.

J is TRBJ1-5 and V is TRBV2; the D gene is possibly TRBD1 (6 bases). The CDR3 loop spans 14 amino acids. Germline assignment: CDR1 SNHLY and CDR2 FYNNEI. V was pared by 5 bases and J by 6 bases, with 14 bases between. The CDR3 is CASSPTGMGQPQHF. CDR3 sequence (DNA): TGTGCCAGCAGTCCTACAGGGATGGGTCAGCCCCAGCATTTT.

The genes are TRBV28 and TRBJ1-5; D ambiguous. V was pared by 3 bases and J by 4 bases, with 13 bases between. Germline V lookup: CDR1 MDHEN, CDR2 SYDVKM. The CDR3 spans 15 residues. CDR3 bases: TGTGCCAGCAGTTTTACCCCCGGGCGTAATCAGCCCCAGCATTTT. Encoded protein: CASSFTPGRNQPQHF.

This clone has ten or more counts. Here the CDR3 reads CASRVGTTNNEQFF. CDR3 nucleotides: TGCGCCAGCAGAGTCGGGACTACTAACAATGAGCAGTTCTTC. This chain connects TRBV5-1 to TRBJ2-1, with TRBD2 identical over 7 bases. Per germline, CDR1 SGHRS and CDR2 YFSETQ. The CDR3 is made up of 14 amino acids. Trimming cost V 5 bases and J 5 bases; bases outside gene matches: 7.

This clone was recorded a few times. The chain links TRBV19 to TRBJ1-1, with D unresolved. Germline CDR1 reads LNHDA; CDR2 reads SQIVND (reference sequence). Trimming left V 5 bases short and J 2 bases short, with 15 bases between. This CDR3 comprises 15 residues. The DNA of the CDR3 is TGTGCCAGTAGTGCGACGATCTCATCTAACACTGAAGCTTTCTTT. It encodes CASSATISSNTEAFF.